This T cell receptor (beta chain) was sequenced during a study of T cell repertoires in cytomegalovirus infection. Study at large: Carrying CMV and the relevant HLA type showed in public TCR beta signatures.

The CDR3 is 16 residues long. V gave up 4 bases and J gave up 0 bases, with 12 bases separating them. Germline V gives CDR1 KGHDR, CDR2 SFDVKD. This clonotype was counted ten times or more. TCRdb redid the calling of the reads with MiXCR, one entry per CDR3 protein. The sample shows roughly 300,000 distinct CDR3 sequences, about 25% of them seen only once. The TCR comes from a human donor in good health (CMV status not recorded). Some clones in this sample may be carry-over from other donors' samples. Sequenced material: PBMCs. The chain links TRBV24-1 to TRBJ2-1; a possible D gene is TRBD1 (6 bases). CDR3 in DNA: TGTGCCACCAGTGACTCAACAGGGAGCTCCTACAATGAGCAGTTCTTC. Encoded protein: CATSDSTGSSYNEQFF.